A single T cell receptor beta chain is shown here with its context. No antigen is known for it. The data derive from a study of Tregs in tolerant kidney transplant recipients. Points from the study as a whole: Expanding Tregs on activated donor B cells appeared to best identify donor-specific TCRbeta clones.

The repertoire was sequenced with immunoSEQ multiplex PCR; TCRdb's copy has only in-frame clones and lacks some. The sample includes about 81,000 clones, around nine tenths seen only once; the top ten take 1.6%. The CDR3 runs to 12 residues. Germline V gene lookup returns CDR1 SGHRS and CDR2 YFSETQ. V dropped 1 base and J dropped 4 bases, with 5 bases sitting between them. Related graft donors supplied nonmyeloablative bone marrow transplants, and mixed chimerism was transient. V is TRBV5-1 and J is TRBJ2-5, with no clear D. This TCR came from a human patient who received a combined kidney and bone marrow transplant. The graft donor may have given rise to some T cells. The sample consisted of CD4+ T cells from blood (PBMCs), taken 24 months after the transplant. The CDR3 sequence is CASSLQLETQYF. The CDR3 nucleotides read TGCGCCAGCAGCTTGCAGTTAGAGACCCAGTACTTC. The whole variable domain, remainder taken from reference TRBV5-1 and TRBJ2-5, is KAGVTQTPRYLIKTRGQQVTLSCSPISGHRSVSWYQQTPGQGLQFLFEYFSETQRNKGNFPGRFSGRQFSNSRSEMNVSTLELGDSALYLCASSLQLETQYFGPGTRLLVL.